This TCR beta chain was recorded in a study of blood T cell repertoires in COVID-19. Study details: Both acute and convalescent COVID-19 samples were obtained from the United States, Italy and Spain. In each case, the material was cDNA or gDNA derived from T cells, B-cell-depleted T cells, or PBMCs.

The length of the CDR3 is 12 residues. Germline V gene lookup returns CDR1 LGHDT and CDR2 YNNKEL (reference sequence). V shed 4 bases and J shed 6 bases, with 10 bases lying between them. In this sample, this clone turned up a few times. Generated by immunoSEQ multiplex PCR, the TCRdb table keeps only in-frame clones and is missing some. The profile shows about 43,000 clones, about 85% of them singletons. The TCR sequence derives from a woman of 80 years or more with active COVID-19. This chain links TRBV3-1 (or the pseudogene TRBV3-2) with TRBJ2-7, with a tentative D call TRBD2 (6 bases). Sample: peripheral blood. CDR3 sequence: CASSRPGGEQYF. CDR3 nucleotide sequence: TGTGCCAGCAGCCGCCCCGGGGGCGAGCAGTACTTC.